What follows are 13 T cell receptor beta chains derived from one specimen sequenced in a study of Ad26.COV2.S vaccination and SARS-CoV-2 variants. Method: immunoSEQ multiplex PCR; TCRdb's copy keeps in-frame clones and lacks some. The sample holds 350,000 to 400,000 clones; 70% to 90% are singletons and the top ten take 1.9%. Regarding treatment: around 19 received Ad26.COV2.S at low or high dose, single or two shots; about 5 received placebo; per-sample allocation not given. All samples were drawn on day 63, counting from the first vaccine or placebo injection. The sequenced sample was peripheral blood, obtained in a trial of Ad26.COV2.S vaccine versus placebo. The origin of the receptors is a person between 18 and 65 years old who received the Ad26.COV2.S COVID-19 vaccine or a placebo.

The CDR3 DNA follows: TGTGCCAGTACTGCGGGACTAGCGGGAGGGCCTCCTGAGCAGTTCTTC. Its protein product is CASTAGLAGGPPEQFF. This chain joins TRBV19 and TRBJ2-1; 16 bases are shared with TRBD2. V dropped 7 bases and J dropped 9; count of bases not matched to a gene: 9. The CDR3 loop spans 16 amino acids. Germline V gene data show CDR1 as LNHDA and CDR2 as SQIVND (reference sequence).

The CDR3 protein is CASSRGTELPYEQYF. The CDR3 DNA reads TGTGCCAGCAGCCGCGGGACAGAATTACCCTACGAGCAGTACTTC. The genes are TRBV7-9 and TRBJ2-7, with D tentatively TRBD1 (7 bases). Germline assignment: CDR1 SEHNR and CDR2 FQNEAQ (reference sequence). Between the trimmed V and J ends, which lost 5 bases and 2 bases, there was a span of 16 bases. The CDR3 totals 15 residues. The full variable domain, rest sourced from reference TRBV7-9 and TRBJ2-7, is DTGVSQNPRHKITKRGQNVTFRCDPISEHNRLYWYRQTLGQGPEFLTYFQNEAQLEKSRLLSDRFSAERPKGSFSTLEIQRTEQGDSAMYLCASSRGTELPYEQYFGPGTRLTVT.

This clone appeared a single time. The chain couples TRBV28 to TRBJ1-1, with D possibly matching TRBD1 (6 bases). Germline V CDR1 and CDR2: MDHEN, SYDVKM. V lost 4 bases and J 0 bases, leaving 12 bases between the germline ends. The CDR3 length is 15 residues. Here the CDR3 DNA reads TGTGCCAGCAGTTCCACAGGGAGCATGAACACTGAAGCTTTCTTT. It encodes CASSSTGSMNTEAFF. Filled out from reference TRBV28 and TRBJ1-1, the complete variable domain reads DVKVTQSSRYLVKRTGEKVFLECVQDMDHENMFWYRQDPGLGLRLIYFSYDVKMKEKGDIPEGYSVSREKKERFSLILESASTNQTSMYLCASSSTGSMNTEAFFGQGTRLTVV.

This chain connects TRBV4-2 to TRBJ1-3; the D is unclear. V dropped 5 bases and J dropped 4 bases, with 18 bases sitting between them. This CDR3 is 16 amino acids long. CDR1 LGHNA and CDR2 YNFKEQ come from the germline V gene. This chain's CDR3 is CASSSRQSVAGNTIYF. The CDR3 coding sequence is TGTGCCAGCAGCTCACGCCAATCCGTCGCCGGAAACACCATATATTTT.

The chain combines TRBV29-1 with TRBJ2-1; a weak D match, TRBD1 (6 bases). The V gene lost 7 bases and the J gene lost 6 bases, with 10 bases spanning the gap. The CDR3 loop spans 11 amino acids. From germline, CDR1 is SQVTM and CDR2 ANQGSEA. The CDR3 sequence: CSASGANEQFF. The CDR3 coding sequence is TGCAGCGCTTCAGGGGCCAATGAGCAGTTCTTC.

The rearrangement links TRBV11-3 to TRBJ1-1; TRBD1 agrees at 8 bases. The CDR3 runs 14 residues. V trimming: 8 bases; J trimming: 1 base; junction bases outside the gene matches: 6. Germline CDR1 is SGHNT and CDR2 is YENEEA. The CDR3, as DNA: TGTGCCAGCGGTCAGGGGACAGGGAACACTGAAGCTTTCTTT. It specifies CASGQGTGNTEAFF.

V is TRBV7-2 and J is TRBJ2-2; the match to TRBD1 covers 9 bases. The CDR3 length is 14 residues. CDR1 and CDR2 (germline): SGHTA, FQGNSA. V gave up 4 bases and J gave up 7 bases; unmatched junction bases: 4. As DNA, the CDR3 is TGTGCCAGCAGCTCACGACAGGGGGTCGGGGAGCTGTTTTTT. This codes for CASSSRQGVGELFF.

V gene TRBV5-6 combines with J gene TRBJ2-7; D not certain. The germline V gene has CDR1 SGHDT and CDR2 YYEEEE. V was shortened by 3 bases and J by 3 bases, with 13 bases between the two germline ends. The CDR3 consists of 14 residues. CDR3 bases: TGTGCCAGCAGCTCTACCCCGGAGAACTACGAGCAGTACTTC. Residues: CASSSTPENYEQYF.

The V and J genes are TRBV5-5 and TRBJ1-3; the D is unclear. The CDR3 has 14 residues. Trimming took 0 bases from V and 0 from J, leaving 4 bases between them. Germline CDR1 SGHKS, CDR2 YYEKEE (reference sequence). The CDR3 is CASSLGHSGNTIYF. CDR3 nucleotide sequence: TGTGCCAGCAGCTTGGGACACTCTGGAAACACCATATATTTT.

This chain joins TRBV7-2 and TRBJ2-2; 10 bases align to TRBD1. This CDR3 has 16 amino acids. Germline trimming cut 7 bases from V and 6 bases from J; bases unmatched to any gene: 11. From germline, CDR1 is SGHTA and CDR2 FQGNSA. The CDR3 sequence is CASTGTGDLPSGELFF. CDR3 in DNA: TGTGCCAGCACCGGGACAGGGGACCTCCCTTCCGGGGAGCTGTTTTTT.

This chain uses TRBV19 with TRBJ2-1, with D tentatively TRBD1 or TRBD2 (5 bases each). The germline V gene has CDR1 LNHDA and CDR2 SQIVND (reference sequence). CDR3 length: 13 residues. Trimming shortened V by 6 bases and J by 10 bases, and 16 bases separated the two germline ends. The CDR3 bases are TGTGCCAGTAGCCTAGCCCCCCCAGGGGAGCAGTTCTTC. Translation: CASSLAPPGEQFF.

The CDR3 protein is CASSRQRVGTGNTIYF. In DNA, the CDR3 is TGTGCCAGCAGCCGGCAGAGGGTGGGAACTGGAAACACCATATATTTT. The rearrangement links TRBV7-8 to TRBJ1-3; D call uncertain. V gave up 5 bases and J gave up 2 bases, with 16 bases separating them. The CDR3 has 16 amino acids. Germline CDR1 is SGHVS and CDR2 is FQNEAQ.

The chain has TRBV7-3 and TRBJ2-5; 11 positions agree with TRBD2. Germline CDR1 and CDR2: SGHTA and FQGTGA. The CDR3 is made up of 15 amino acids. With V trimmed by 1 base and J by 2 bases, 0 bases remained unmatched. The CDR3 loop is CASSLRLAGQETQYF. In DNA form, the CDR3 reads TGTGCCAGCAGCTTAAGACTAGCGGGGCAAGAGACCCAGTACTTC. Based on the CDR3 plus reference TRBV7-3 and TRBJ2-5, the full variable domain is GAGVSQTPSNKVTEKGKYVELRCDPISGHTALYWYRQSLGQGPEFLIYFQGTGAADDSGLPNDRFFAVRPEGSVSTLKIQRTERGDSAVYLCASSLRLAGQETQYFGPGTRLLVL.